This note documents a single TCR beta chain sequence. The entry originates in a study of blood T cell repertoires in COVID-19. TCRdb's copy holds only in-frame clones and misses some; the assay was immunoSEQ multiplex PCR. The sample shows around 63,000 clones, more than 60% of them seen only once. The V gene end was trimmed by 2 bases and the J gene end by 2 bases; junction bases not matched to a gene: 11. Germline assignment: CDR1 SGDLS and CDR2 YYNGEE. The CDR3 totals 17 residues. Sequencing was done on a sample of peripheral blood. The sequence was collected from a woman aged 45-60 years with active or convalescent COVID-19. The chain employs TRBV9 and TRBJ2-3; 7 nucleotides agree with TRBD2. The CDR3 loop is CASSVGRAGDLTDTQYF. The CDR3 nucleotides read TGTGCCAGCAGCGTGGGTCGGGCGGGGGACCTCACAGATACGCAGTATTTT.